This TCR beta chain was recorded in a study of post-analysis software for immune sequencing data. Turning to the study itself: The disease courses covered relapsing-remitting, secondary progressive and progressive-relapsing multiple sclerosis.

Researchers reported that TCR beta cDNA libraries carried unique molecular identifiers. Once roughly 0.95 to 10 million T cells were used, 400,000 to 550,000 cDNA molecules resulted. TCRdb re-called the PCR reads through MiXCR, storing one row per CDR3 protein. The data contain 820,000 or so distinct CDR3 sequences, roughly half of them singletons. Details on this clonotype: The antigen remains undetermined.

General study findings and limits: Normalized Chao1 diversity was significantly reduced in patients versus controls. With TRBV5-6, TRBV5-1 and TRBV20-1 included, about five TRBV segments were more frequent in patients than in controls.

The germline V gene encodes CDR1 SGHNT and CDR2 YENEEA. Between the trimmed V and J ends, which lost 0 bases and 0 bases, there was a span of 18 bases. This CDR3 contains 19 residues. The clonotype was recovered from a girl under 18 with multiple sclerosis. This rearrangement joins TRBV11-3 to TRBJ2-1; a weak D match, TRBD1 (5 bases). Sequencing used blood. The CDR3 sequence is CASSLDCPFLQGSYNEQFF. CDR3 DNA sequence: TGTGCCAGCAGCTTAGATTGTCCCTTTTTGCAGGGCTCCTACAATGAGCAGTTCTTC.